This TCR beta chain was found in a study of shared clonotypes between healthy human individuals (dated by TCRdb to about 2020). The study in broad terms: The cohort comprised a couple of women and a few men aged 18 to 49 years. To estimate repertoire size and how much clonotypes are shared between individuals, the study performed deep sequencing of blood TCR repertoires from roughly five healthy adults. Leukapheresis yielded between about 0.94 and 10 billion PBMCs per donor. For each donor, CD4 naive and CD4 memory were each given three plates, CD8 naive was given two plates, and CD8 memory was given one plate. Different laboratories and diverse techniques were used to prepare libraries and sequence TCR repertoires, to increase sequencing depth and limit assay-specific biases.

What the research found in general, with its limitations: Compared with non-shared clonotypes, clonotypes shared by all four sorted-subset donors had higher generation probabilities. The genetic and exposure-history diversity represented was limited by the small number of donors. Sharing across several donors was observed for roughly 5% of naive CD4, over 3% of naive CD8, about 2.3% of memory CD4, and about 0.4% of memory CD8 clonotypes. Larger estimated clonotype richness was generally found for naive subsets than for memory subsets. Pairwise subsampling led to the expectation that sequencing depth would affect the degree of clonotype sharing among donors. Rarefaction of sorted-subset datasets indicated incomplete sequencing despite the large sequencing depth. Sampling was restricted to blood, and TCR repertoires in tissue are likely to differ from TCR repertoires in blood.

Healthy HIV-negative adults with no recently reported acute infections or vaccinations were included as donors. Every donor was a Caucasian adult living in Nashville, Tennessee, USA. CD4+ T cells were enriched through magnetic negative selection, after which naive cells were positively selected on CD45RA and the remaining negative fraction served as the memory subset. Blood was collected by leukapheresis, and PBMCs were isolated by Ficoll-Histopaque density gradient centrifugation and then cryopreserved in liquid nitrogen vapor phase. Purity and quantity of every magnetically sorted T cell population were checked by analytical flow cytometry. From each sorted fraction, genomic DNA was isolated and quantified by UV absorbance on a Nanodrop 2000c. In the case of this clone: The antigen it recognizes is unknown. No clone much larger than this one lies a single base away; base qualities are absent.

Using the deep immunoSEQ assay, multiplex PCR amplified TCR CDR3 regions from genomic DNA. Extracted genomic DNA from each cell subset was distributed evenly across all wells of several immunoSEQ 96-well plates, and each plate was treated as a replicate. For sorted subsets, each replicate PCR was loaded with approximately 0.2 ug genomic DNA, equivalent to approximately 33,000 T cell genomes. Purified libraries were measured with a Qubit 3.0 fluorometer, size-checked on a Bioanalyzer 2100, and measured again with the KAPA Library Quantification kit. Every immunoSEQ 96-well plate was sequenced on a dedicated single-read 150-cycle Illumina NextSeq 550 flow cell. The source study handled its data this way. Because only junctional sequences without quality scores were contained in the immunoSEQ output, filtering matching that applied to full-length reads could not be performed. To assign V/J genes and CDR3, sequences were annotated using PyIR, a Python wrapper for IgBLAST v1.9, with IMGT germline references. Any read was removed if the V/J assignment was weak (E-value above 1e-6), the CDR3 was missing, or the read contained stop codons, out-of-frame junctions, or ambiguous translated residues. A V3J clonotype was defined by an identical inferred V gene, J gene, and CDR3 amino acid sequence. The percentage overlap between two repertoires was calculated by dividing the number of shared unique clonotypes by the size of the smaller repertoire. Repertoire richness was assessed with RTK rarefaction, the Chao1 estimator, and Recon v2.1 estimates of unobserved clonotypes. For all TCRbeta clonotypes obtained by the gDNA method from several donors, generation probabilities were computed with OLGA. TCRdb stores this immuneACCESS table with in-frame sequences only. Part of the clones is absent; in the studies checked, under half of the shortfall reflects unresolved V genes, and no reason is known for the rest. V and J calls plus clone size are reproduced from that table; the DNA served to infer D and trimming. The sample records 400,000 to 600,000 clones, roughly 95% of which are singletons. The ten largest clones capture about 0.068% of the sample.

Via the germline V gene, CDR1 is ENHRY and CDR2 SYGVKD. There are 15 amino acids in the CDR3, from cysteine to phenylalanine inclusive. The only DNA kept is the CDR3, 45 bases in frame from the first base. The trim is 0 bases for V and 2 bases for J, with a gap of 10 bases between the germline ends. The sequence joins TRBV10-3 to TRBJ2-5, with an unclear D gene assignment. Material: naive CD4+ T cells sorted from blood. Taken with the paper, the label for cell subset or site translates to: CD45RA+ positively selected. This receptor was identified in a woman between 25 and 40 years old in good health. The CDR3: CAISESWKEQETQYF. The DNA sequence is TGTGCCATCAGTGAGTCATGGAAGGAGCAAGAGACCCAGTACTTC.